The 8 T cell receptor beta chains given below trace back to one sample, sequenced in a study of graft-versus-host responses after intestinal transplantation. The data were produced by immunoSEQ multiplex PCR, yet TCRdb's version contains in-frame clones alone and is incomplete. The sample lists around 110,000 clones, approximately 93% occurring once. These receptors have no known antigen. Sequenced here: unstimulated CD8+ T cells sorted from spleen or lymph node cells, sampled before transplant. These receptors originate from a human donor who was the organ donor for an intestinal transplant.

The V gene is TRBV2, the J gene TRBJ2-7; 8 nucleotides agree with TRBD2. CDR3 length equals 15 residues. Trimming took 6 bases from V and 1 from J; bases not matched to a gene: 8. Per the germline V gene, CDR1 is SNHLY and CDR2 is FYNNEI. This CDR3 reads CASSPSGGGSYEQYF. CDR3 coding DNA: TGTGCCAGCAGCCCCTCCGGGGGGGGTTCCTACGAGCAGTACTTC. Looking up the rest from reference TRBV2 and TRBJ2-7 gives the full variable domain: EPEVTQTPSHQVTQMGQEVILRCVPISNHLYFYWYRQILGQKVEFLVSFYNNEISEKSEIFDDQFSVERPDGSNFTLKIRSTKLEDSAMYFCASSPSGGGSYEQYFGPGTRLTVT.

This clone was seen a single time. The rearrangement joins TRBV29-1 to TRBJ2-1, with TRBD2 identical over 11 bases. CDR1 is SQVTM, CDR2 ANQGSEA, per germline. J lost 7 bases, V lost 6 bases, and 14 bases had no gene match. CDR3 length: 16 amino acids. The CDR3 DNA reads as TGCAGCGTAGAGGCGTTAGCGGGAGGGCCGGGTAATGAGCAGTTCTTC. As protein: CSVEALAGGPGNEQFF.

The genes are TRBV5-6 and TRBJ2-2, with D possibly matching TRBD2 (5 bases). V was clipped by 0 bases and J by 5 bases, with 11 bases between them. Per the germline V gene, CDR1 is SGHDT and CDR2 is YYEEEE. This CDR3 comprises 15 residues. The DNA for the CDR3 is TGTGCCAGCAGCTTGGCCGGGGTCTTTACCGGGGAGCTGTTTTTT. This gives the protein CASSLAGVFTGELFF.

The CDR3 protein is CASSLEKDRGQTGELFF. In DNA, the CDR3 is TGTGCCAGCAGCCTGGAGAAAGACAGGGGGCAGACCGGGGAGCTGTTTTTT. V and J are TRBV9 and TRBJ2-2; 10 bases match TRBD1. The length of the CDR3 is 17 residues. V dropped 4 bases and J dropped 5; count of bases not matched to a gene: 11. Germline V gene sequence: CDR1 SGDLS, CDR2 YYNGEE.

This clone occurred once. The chain has TRBV9 and TRBJ2-6; 13 nucleotides line up with TRBD2. V lost 2 bases, J lost 0 bases, and 14 bases stayed unmatched. Germline V lookup: CDR1 SGDLS, CDR2 YYNGEE. The CDR3 totals 22 residues. The CDR3: CASSVQTTTTSGRDSGANVLTF. The DNA of the CDR3 is TGTGCCAGCAGCGTTCAGACCACAACCACTAGCGGGAGGGACTCTGGGGCCAACGTCCTGACTTTC.

The chain joins TRBV29-1 to TRBJ1-5, with a weak D call TRBD1 (6 bases). This CDR3 has 13 residues. Germline assignment: CDR1 SQVTM and CDR2 ANQGSEA. Trimming pared 7 bases from V and 4 bases from J, leaving 14 bases between. CDR3: CSAVTGANQPQHF. The CDR3 DNA sequence: TGCAGCGCTGTGACAGGAGCTAATCAGCCCCAGCATTTT.

Written as DNA, the CDR3 is TGTGCCAGCAGCGTCGGGGCCTCCCCCGGAGATACGCAGTATTTT. This translates into CASSVGASPGDTQYF. This chain links TRBV9 with TRBJ2-3; either TRBD1 or TRBD2 may fit D (5 bases each). The CDR3 runs 15 residues. The V gene's germline CDR1 is SGDLS and CDR2 YYNGEE. Trimming removed 2 bases from V and 5 bases from J, with 15 bases in between.

This chain links TRBV2 with TRBJ2-3; 10 bases map to TRBD2. The CDR3 contains 14 residues. Germline CDR1 reads SNHLY; CDR2 reads FYNNEI. J lost 2 bases, V lost 9 bases, and 5 bases had no gene match. The CDR3 DNA follows: TGTGCCAGACATAGCGGGAGGTCCACAGATACGCAGTATTTT. Amino acids: CARHSGRSTDTQYF.